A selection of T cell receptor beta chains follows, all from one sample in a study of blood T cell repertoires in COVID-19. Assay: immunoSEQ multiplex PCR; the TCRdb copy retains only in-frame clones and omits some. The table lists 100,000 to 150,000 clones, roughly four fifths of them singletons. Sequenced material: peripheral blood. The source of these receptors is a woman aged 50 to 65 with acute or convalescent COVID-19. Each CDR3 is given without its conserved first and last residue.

cdr3_aa: ASSPQREKLF
v_call: TRBV3-1/TRBV3-2

cdr3_aa: ATSSRQGLNEKLF
v_call: TRBV15

cdr3_aa: ASSQAYWRASSYNEQF
v_call: TRBV3-1/TRBV3-2

cdr3_aa: ASSVTVNYGYT
v_call: TRBV5-4

cdr3_aa: ASRVTVNYGYT
v_call: TRBV6-4

cdr3_aa: ASSIKAGTDTQY
v_call: TRBV19

cdr3_aa: ASSGGPGDDYGYT
v_call: TRBV10-1

cdr3_aa: ASSSQINTEAF
v_call: TRBV6-4

cdr3_aa: ASSQRDEQF
v_call: TRBV3-1/TRBV3-2

cdr3_aa: ASSSLQGFNEKLF
v_call: TRBV5-1

cdr3_aa: ASSSGTSGANVLT
v_call: TRBV18

cdr3_aa: ASSSRTGANEQY
v_call: TRBV7-9

cdr3_aa: ASSYRQEISYNEQF
v_call: TRBV11-2

cdr3_aa: ASSLQGHSYEQY
v_call: TRBV28

cdr3_aa: ASSFLAGGADTQY
v_call: TRBV6-5

cdr3_aa: ASSRSGESYEQY
v_call: TRBV4-1

cdr3_aa: ASSPGLDGRGSNQPQH
v_call: TRBV11-3

cdr3_aa: ASSPPGQGGNEQF
v_call: TRBV25-1

cdr3_aa: ASSPTTLNTEAF
v_call: TRBV5-1

cdr3_aa: ASSLAASSGESYEQY
v_call: TRBV5-1

cdr3_aa: SVATGLGLVDEQY
v_call: TRBV29-1

cdr3_aa: ASSFEVAPPEKLF
v_call: TRBV11-1

cdr3_aa: SASKGGRGYEQY
v_call: TRBV20-1

cdr3_aa: ASSPTVGGADTEAF
v_call: TRBV18

cdr3_aa: ASSRKEYSRDEQY
v_call: TRBV28

cdr3_aa: ASNRMNTEAF
v_call: TRBV2

cdr3_aa: ASSGDAFRGYGYT
v_call: TRBV19

cdr3_aa: ASSHQGNTEAF
v_call: TRBV3-1/TRBV3-2

cdr3_aa: ASSVGTQIYEQY
v_call: TRBV2

cdr3_aa: ASSFQSRELF
v_call: TRBV12-3/TRBV12-4

cdr3_aa: ASRDSSTDTQY
v_call: TRBV6-6

cdr3_aa: ASSLDRFGETQY
v_call: TRBV7-8

cdr3_aa: ASTPGQSYNEQF
v_call: TRBV6-5

cdr3_aa: ASTRTGRTEAF
v_call: TRBV6-6

cdr3_aa: ASSFGQERAEAF
v_call: TRBV5-1

cdr3_aa: SASPGGKYEQY
v_call: TRBV20-1

cdr3_aa: ASSPRFLERNYGYT
v_call: TRBV18

cdr3_aa: ASSFQARYGYT
v_call: TRBV5-1

cdr3_aa: SASSPLTGTANTGELF
v_call: TRBV20-1

cdr3_aa: AWTKWETGPFYGYT
v_call: TRBV30

cdr3_aa: ASSLDSNYGYT
v_call: TRBV5-1

cdr3_aa: ASSQGQDGYT
v_call: TRBV6-2/TRBV6-3

cdr3_aa: ASSYTGTGKSYT
v_call: TRBV7-9

cdr3_aa: ASSPDSEKLF
v_call: TRBV2

cdr3_aa: ASSTQAGGVNEQF
v_call: TRBV7-6

cdr3_aa: ATSDSPAGGRGTQY
v_call: TRBV24-1